This is a list of T cell receptor beta chains from one sample in a study of blood T cell repertoires in COVID-19. The data were produced by immunoSEQ multiplex PCR, yet TCRdb's version contains in-frame clones alone and is incomplete. Of around 130,000 clones listed, around nine tenths are singletons. The sample was peripheral blood. The receptor set was obtained from a man between 60 and 75 years old with active or convalescent COVID-19. CDR3s include the opening cysteine and the closing phenylalanine or tryptophan. A D gene is named only where the DNA matches it firmly. Size is stated for part of the rows, as once, few or many counts, or as a class when the clone is expanded.

clone size	D gene	V gene	J gene	CDR3 length	CDR3 DNA	CDR3 protein
-	-	TRBV28	TRBJ2-2	15	TGTGCCAGCAGTTTGGGGCTAGCGAGGACCGGGGAGCTGTTTTTT	CASSLGLARTGELFF
few	-	TRBV10-3	TRBJ2-7	11	TGTGCCATCAGTGACCGCTACGAGCAGTACTTC	CAISDRYEQYF
-	TRBD2	TRBV7-6	TRBJ2-2	15	TGTGCCAGCAGCCTAAGCGGGAGCGGCACCGGGGAGCTGTTTTTT	CASSLSGSGTGELFF
-	-	TRBV4-2	TRBJ2-3	13	TGTGCCAGCAGCCAAGATCTTCCAGATACGCAGTATTTT	CASSQDLPDTQYF
-	-	TRBV27	TRBJ1-1	17	TGTGCCAGCAGTTTCAGAGCTCGGGGGTCCATGAACACTGAAGCTTTCTTT	CASSFRARGSMNTEAFF
-	TRBD2	TRBV20-1	TRBJ2-7	11	TGCAGTGGAAGCGGGGGCTACGAGCAGTACTTC	CSGSGGYEQYF
-	-	TRBV12-3/TRBV12-4	TRBJ1-1	13	TGTGCCAGCAGTTGGACAGTGAACACTGAAGCTTTCTTT	CASSWTVNTEAFF
-	-	TRBV7-3	TRBJ2-3	13	TGTGCCAGCAGTTGGCAGGGCACAGATACGCAGTATTTT	CASSWQGTDTQYF
-	-	TRBV9	TRBJ2-3	16	TGTGCCAGCAGCGTAGGGAACAGGGCAAGCACAGATACGCAGTATTTT	CASSVGNRASTDTQYF
-	-	TRBV29-1	TRBJ2-5	12	TGCAGCGTCAATCCCTCAGGAGAGACCCAGTACTTC	CSVNPSGETQYF
-	TRBD1	TRBV9	TRBJ2-5	16	TGTGCCAGCAGCGTAGCAGGGACAGGGGAGGGAGAGACCCAGTACTTC	CASSVAGTGEGETQYF
once	TRBD1	TRBV3-1/TRBV3-2	TRBJ1-2	17	TGTGCCAGCAGCCAAGACGGACGGACAGGGGGCATCTATGGCTACACCTTC	CASSQDGRTGGIYGYTF
once	TRBD1	TRBV27	TRBJ1-4	16	TGTGCCAGCAGTTTATCGACAGGGGCAACTAATGAAAAACTGTTTTTT	CASSLSTGATNEKLFF
-	TRBD2	TRBV19	TRBJ2-2	15	TGTGCCAGTAGTATATCGCTAGCGGGCACCGGGGAGCTGTTTTTT	CASSISLAGTGELFF
-	TRBD2	TRBV30	TRBJ2-3	15	TGTGCCTGGACTGTAAGCGGGACCTCCACAGATACGCAGTATTTT	CAWTVSGTSTDTQYF
once	TRBD1	TRBV18	TRBJ1-1	15	TGTGCCAGCTCACCCCGGGACAGCTTGAACACTGAAGCTTTCTTT	CASSPRDSLNTEAFF
-	-	TRBV30	TRBJ1-5	15	TGTGCCTGGAGTGCCGGGACATATAGCAATCAGCCCCAGCATTTT	CAWSAGTYSNQPQHF
-	-	TRBV15	TRBJ2-3	16	TGTGCCACCAGCAGAGTGCGGCGGGGTTCCACAGATACGCAGTATTTT	CATSRVRRGSTDTQYF
-	-	TRBV7-8	TRBJ1-3	19	TGTGCCAGCAGCCAGACTCGGGGTTTGGAGAGGTACTCTGGAAACACCATATATTTT	CASSQTRGLERYSGNTIYF
once	TRBD1	TRBV5-6	TRBJ2-7	14	TGTGCCAGCAGTCAGGGGACAGGGTCCCACGAGCAGTACTTC	CASSQGTGSHEQYF
-	TRBD1	TRBV10-3	TRBJ1-2	14	TGTGCCATCAGTGAGGAGGGGGCGATTTTTGGCTACACCTTC	CAISEEGAIFGYTF
-	-	TRBV28	TRBJ1-6	18	TGTGCCAGCAGTCTATTGACTTCCAGGGCCGCCTATAATTCACCCCTCCACTTT	CASSLLTSRAAYNSPLHF
once	-	TRBV18	TRBJ2-7	14	TGTGCCAGCTCACCGTTGGGGCAACCCTACGAGCAGTACTTC	CASSPLGQPYEQYF
-	-	TRBV29-1	TRBJ1-1	15	TGCAGCGTTGCTTTTCTAGTTTCGGATAACACTGAAGCTTTCTTT	CSVAFLVSDNTEAFF
-	TRBD1	TRBV11-2	TRBJ2-6	15	TGTGCCAGCAGCCCGACAGGGCAGGGGGCCAACGTCCTGACTTTC	CASSPTGQGANVLTF
-	TRBD1	TRBV6-5	TRBJ2-1	15	TGTGCCAGCAGTCAGGGGACAGGGCCCTACAATGAGCAGTTCTTC	CASSQGTGPYNEQFF
-	-	TRBV14	TRBJ2-1	13	TGTGCCAGCAGCCAAGATCACGCCTTAGATGGGTTCTTC	CASSQDHALDGFF
-	-	TRBV6-6	TRBJ1-5	15	TGTGCCAGCAGCACCCAGGGTAGGGGCAATCAGCCCCAGCATTTT	CASSTQGRGNQPQHF
-	-	TRBV11-1	TRBJ2-7	13	TGTGCCAGCAGCTTATGGGGGGCCTACGAGCAGTACTTC	CASSLWGAYEQYF
-	-	TRBV15	TRBJ2-1	15	TGTGCCACCAGCCTCCTAGCGATTTCTAGTAATGAGCAGTTCTTC	CATSLLAISSNEQFF
few	-	TRBV28	TRBJ2-7	15	TGTGCCAGCAGTTCAAAAGGACAGCCTCGGTACGAGCAGTACTTC	CASSSKGQPRYEQYF
-	-	TRBV5-6	TRBJ1-2	13	TGTGCCAGCAGCTCTCAAGCCCACTATGGCTACACCTTC	CASSSQAHYGYTF
once	-	TRBV7-8	TRBJ2-7	13	TGTGCCAGCAGCCAAACCCGGGACTACGAGCAGTACTTC	CASSQTRDYEQYF
-	TRBD2	TRBV19	TRBJ2-3	18	TGTGCCAGTAGTCTACTAGCGGGAGGGTCCCTCGATCGCCATACGCAGTATTTT	CASSLLAGGSLDRHTQYF
once	-	TRBV9	TRBJ1-1	15	TGTGCCAGCAGCCCCAGGGCCGATCCGAACACTGAAGCTTTCTTT	CASSPRADPNTEAFF
-	TRBD2	TRBV7-9	TRBJ2-3	18	TGTGCCAGCAGCCTGGGACTAGCGGGAGGGCCGGGCACAGATACGCAGTATTTT	CASSLGLAGGPGTDTQYF
-	-	TRBV5-6	TRBJ2-5	17	TGTGCCAGCAGCCCCCCTTTATGGGGGCTCACACAAGAGACCCAGTACTTC	CASSPPLWGLTQETQYF
-	-	TRBV30	TRBJ1-2	14	TGTGCCTGGAGTGTACGAGGGGGGGCCTATGGCTACACCTTC	CAWSVRGGAYGYTF
-	-	TRBV28	TRBJ2-5	13	TGTGCCAGCAGTCCCTCCTACCAAGAGACCCAGTACTTC	CASSPSYQETQYF
-	TRBD2	TRBV28	TRBJ2-7	15	TGTGCCAGCAGTTTCCCCCATAGCGGGAGCTACGAGCAGTACTTC	CASSFPHSGSYEQYF
-	TRBD1	TRBV15	TRBJ2-1	16	TGTGCCACCAGCATTATCGACAGGGGCCTTGTCTATGAGCAGTTCTTC	CATSIIDRGLVYEQFF
once	TRBD1	TRBV18	TRBJ2-1	15	TGTGCCAGCTCTACCGGGACAGAATATTTCAATGAGCAGTTCTTC	CASSTGTEYFNEQFF
-	TRBD1	TRBV10-3	TRBJ2-3	14	TGTGCCATCAGTGGAGACAGGGCCACAGATACGCAGTATTTT	CAISGDRATDTQYF
-	TRBD2	TRBV7-6	TRBJ2-1	16	TGTGCCAGCAGCTTAGTGGCTAGCGGCTCCTACAATGAGCAGTTCTTC	CASSLVASGSYNEQFF
few	TRBD1	TRBV5-1	TRBJ1-6	15	TGCGCCAGCAGCCGGGTCACAGGGGGCCAGTCACCCCTCCACTTT	CASSRVTGGQSPLHF
-	-	TRBV10-3	TRBJ1-1	16	TGTGCCATCAGTGAGTTACAGGCCCGAATGAACACTGAAGCTTTCTTT	CAISELQARMNTEAFF
-	-	TRBV2	TRBJ1-5	14	TGTGCCAGCAGTGGGGCATATAGCAATCAGCCCCAGCATTTT	CASSGAYSNQPQHF
-	-	TRBV5-6	TRBJ2-1	13	TGTGCCAGCAGCAGACAGGTGAGGGGTGAGCAGTTCTTC	CASSRQVRGEQFF
-	TRBD1	TRBV28	TRBJ1-3	13	TGTGCCAGCGGAGGGGGCGCTGGAAACACCATATATTTT	CASGGGAGNTIYF
-	-	TRBV5-1	TRBJ2-5	13	TGCGCCAGCGAGCCGGGTGGTCAAGAGACCCAGTACTTC	CASEPGGQETQYF
-	TRBD2	TRBV29-1	TRBJ2-7	15	TGCAGCGTTGTAGGGCCTAGCGGGATTCGCGACGAGCAGTACTTC	CSVVGPSGIRDEQYF
few	TRBD2	TRBV4-2	TRBJ2-1	18	TGTGCCAGCAGCCAAGAATTGAGACTAGCGGGATCCGGGAGTGAGCAGTTCTTC	CASSQELRLAGSGSEQFF